Presented here are 10 T cell receptor beta chains from one specimen sequenced in a study of T-cell reconstitution after alpha-beta-depleted transplantation in children. This sample's TCRbeta library carried unique molecular identifier barcodes. MiXCR was run by TCRdb on the PCR reads, yielding one entry per CDR3 protein. The sample lists about a million distinct CDR3 sequences, about 29% occurring once. Sequencing used PBMCs, mostly from graft donor cells, obtained 360 days after TCRalphabeta/CD19-depleted stem cell transplant. These receptor sequences come from a boy younger than two who had a stem cell transplant for SCID, so the T cells may come from the graft donor.

This clonotype was counted only a few times. The genes are TRBV4-1 and TRBJ2-3; D might be TRBD2 (6 bases). This CDR3 spans 18 amino acids. Per the germline V gene, CDR1 is MGHRA and CDR2 is YSYEKL. V was trimmed by 0 bases and J by 0 bases, leaving 16 bases between them. The CDR3 sequence is CASSQDGLSGGSTDTQYF. CDR3 sequence (DNA): TGCGCCAGCAGCCAAGATGGTCTTAGCGGTGGGAGCACAGATACGCAGTATTTT.

The chain recombines TRBV29-1 with TRBJ1-3; the D is unclear. Trimming took off 6 bases at V and 0 bases at J, with 9 bases between the two ends. The CDR3 has 13 residues. The V gene's germline CDR1 is SQVTM and CDR2 ANQGSEA. Written as DNA, the CDR3 is TGCAGCGTCAAAAATCACTCTGGAAACACCATATATTTT. Its translation is CSVKNHSGNTIYF.

The chain's CDR3 is CASSPTILAGSTDTQYF. CDR3 DNA sequence: TGTGCCAGCAGCCCTACAATACTAGCGGGGAGCACAGATACGCAGTATTTT. The chain has TRBV3-1 and TRBJ2-3; 10 bases are shared with TRBD2. The germline V gene has CDR1 LGHDT and CDR2 YNNKEL (reference sequence). This CDR3 is built from 17 residues. Trimming removed 4 bases from V and 0 bases from J; junction bases left unmatched: 7.

This sequence joins TRBV29-1 and TRBJ2-7; 10 nucleotides agree with TRBD1. Germline V gene lookup returns CDR1 SQVTM and CDR2 ANQGSEA. The trim removed 6 bases at V and 7 bases at J, leaving 6 bases unmatched. This CDR3 is 12 amino acids long. The CDR3 reads CSVRRDRGEQYF. The CDR3 region has the DNA TGCAGCGTCCGCCGGGACAGGGGTGAGCAGTACTTC.

In its sample, this clonotype was seen a few times. J is TRBJ1-1 and V is TRBV15, with D possibly being TRBD1 (6 bases). The CDR3 is made up of 16 amino acids. V dropped 0 bases and J dropped 4 bases, with 15 bases sitting between them. CDR1 and CDR2 from the germline V gene are LNHNV and YYDKDF (reference sequence). The CDR3 is CATSRDFQGLGTEAFF. The DNA of the CDR3 is TGTGCCACCAGCAGAGATTTTCAGGGGCTAGGCACTGAAGCTTTCTTT.

This clonotype occurred a few times. The chain joins TRBV7-9 to TRBJ1-4, with a tentative D call TRBD1 (5 bases). CDR3 length: 16 residues. Trimming shortened V by 2 bases and J by 2 bases, and 12 bases separated the two germline ends. CDR1 SEHNR and CDR2 FQNEAQ come from the germline V gene (reference sequence). This chain's CDR3 is CASSLTGLKTNEKLFF. CDR3 coding DNA: TGTGCCAGCAGCTTAACGGGACTTAAGACTAATGAAAAACTGTTTTTT.

The V gene is TRBV4-3, the J gene TRBJ2-1; 9 positions agree with TRBD1. V lost 4 bases and J lost 8; bases outside the gene matches: 6. In germline, CDR1 is LGHNA, CDR2 YSLEER. CDR3 size: 14 residues. This chain's CDR3 is CASSRKQGAHEQFF. DNA for the CDR3: TGCGCCAGCAGCCGGAAACAGGGGGCCCATGAGCAGTTCTTC.

This sequence joins TRBV5-5 and TRBJ1-1; maybe TRBD1 (6 bases). The CDR3 has 13 residues. V was cut by 9 bases and J by 0 bases, with 12 bases left in between. The germline CDR1 and CDR2 sequences are SGHKS and YYEKEE (reference sequence). The chain's CDR3 is CATSDRMNTEAFF. The CDR3 region has the DNA TGTGCCACTTCGGACAGAATGAACACTGAAGCTTTCTTT.

This chain uses TRBV20-1 with TRBJ2-1, with D perhaps matching TRBD2 (5 bases). CDR1 and CDR2 from the germline V gene are DFQATT and SNEGSKA (reference sequence). The CDR3 has 14 amino acids. V was pared by 5 bases and J by 2 bases, with 13 bases between. The CDR3 loop reads CSAFLDGTYNEQFF. CDR3 nucleotide sequence: TGCAGTGCTTTCCTTGACGGGACCTACAATGAGCAGTTCTTC.

In its sample, this clonotype was seen a few times. CDR3 residues: CASRRGDTGELFF. CDR3 nucleotides: TGTGCCAGCAGGCGAGGTGATACCGGGGAGCTGTTTTTT. V gene TRBV12-3 or TRBV12-4 combines with J gene TRBJ2-2; D is ambiguous. CDR3 size: 13 residues. V was cut by 6 bases and J by 5 bases, with 10 bases left in between.